This T cell receptor (beta chain) was sequenced during a study of blood T cell repertoires in COVID-19. Whole-study context: Sites across the United States, Italy and Spain contributed samples from acute and convalescent COVID-19. The cDNA or gDNA used as material had been derived from T cells, B-cell-depleted T cells, or PBMCs.

Data came from immunoSEQ multiplex PCR; TCRdb stores just in-frame clones and leaves some out. The sample holds more than 300,000 clones; approximately 90% are singletons and the top ten take about 10%. This CDR3 contains 16 residues. Germline V gives CDR1 SGHNT, CDR2 YYREEE (reference sequence). Trimming stripped 0 bases from V and 4 bases from J, with 16 bases between. This clone was found a few times. The chain couples TRBV5-4 to TRBJ1-2; the D is unclear. Sample: PBMCs or T cells enriched from blood (not recorded which). The TCR originated in a woman younger than 35 who had recovered from COVID-19. Written as DNA, the CDR3 is TGTGCCAGCAGCTTGGCCGCGGGGTCGGAGGGCTATGGCTACACCTTC. Protein sequence: CASSLAAGSEGYGYTF.